The present T cell receptor beta chain was sequenced within a study of T cell clones after liver transplantation. The wider study: Post-transplant blood was tracked for graft-donor-reactive T cell clones identified in a pre-transplant mixed lymphocyte reaction.

TCRdb's table, derived via immunoSEQ multiplex PCR, lists solely in-frame clones and lacks some. The table lists about 5,000 clones, 35% to 50% of them singletons. This clone was observed a few times. Its antigen remains unidentified. TCRbeta sequences of proliferating CFSE-low MLR cells were labeled alloreactive. Trimming took off 5 bases at V and 8 bases at J, with 21 bases between the two ends. This CDR3 contains 16 residues. Looked up from germline, CDR1 is SGHTA and CDR2 is FQGNSA. The rearrangement joins TRBV7-2 to TRBJ1-4; maybe TRBD1 (6 bases). The TCR was taken from a human patient who received a liver transplant. The graft donor may be the source of some T cells. Material for sequencing was CD4+ T cells from cultured PBMCs. In DNA form, the CDR3 reads TGTGCCAGCAGCCACAACACGCGGGGGGCGAACGAAAAACTGTTTTTT. It translates to CASSHNTRGANEKLFF. The whole variable domain, filled in from reference TRBV7-2 and TRBJ1-4, reads GAGVSQSPSNKVTEKGKDVELRCDPISGHTALYWYRQSLGQGLEFLIYFQGNSAPDKSGLPSDRFSAERTGGSVSTLTIQRTQQEDSAVYLCASSHNTRGANEKLFFGSGTQLSVL.